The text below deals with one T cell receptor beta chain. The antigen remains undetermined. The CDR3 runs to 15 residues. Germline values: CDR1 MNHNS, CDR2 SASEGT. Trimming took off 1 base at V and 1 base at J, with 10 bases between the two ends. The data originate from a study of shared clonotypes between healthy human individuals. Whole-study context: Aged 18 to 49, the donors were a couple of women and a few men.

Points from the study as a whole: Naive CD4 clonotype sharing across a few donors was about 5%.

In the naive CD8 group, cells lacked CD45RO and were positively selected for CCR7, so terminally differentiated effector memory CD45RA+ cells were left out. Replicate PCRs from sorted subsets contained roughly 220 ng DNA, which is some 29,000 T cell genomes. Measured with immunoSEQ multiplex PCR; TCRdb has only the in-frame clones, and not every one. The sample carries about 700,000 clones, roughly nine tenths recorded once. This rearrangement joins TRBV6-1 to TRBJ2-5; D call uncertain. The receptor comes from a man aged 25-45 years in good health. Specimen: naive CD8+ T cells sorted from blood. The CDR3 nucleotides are TGTGCCAGCAGTGAAGAAGTCGATCCCCAAGAGACCCAGTACTTC. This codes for CASSEEVDPQETQYF.